A single sample gave rise to the 29 T cell receptor beta chains below, sequenced in a study of T-cell reconstitution after alpha-beta-depleted transplantation in children. As it was prepared, the TCRbeta library received unique molecular identifiers. TCRdb reprocessed the PCR reads with MiXCR, giving one entry per CDR3 protein. This repertoire shows about 340,000 distinct CDR3 sequences, around 10% found once; its top ten account for 2% to 2.5%. The sample here was PBMCs from the stem cell graft donor, taken from the stem cell graft. These receptor sequences come from a human donor who donated a stem cell graft to a child with acute lymphoblastic leukemia.

This clonotype has just a few counts. This sequence joins TRBV4-1 and TRBJ2-1; 12 bases map to TRBD2. Germline CDR1 MGHRA, CDR2 YSYEKL. There are 20 residues in the CDR3. J gave up 6 bases and V 5 bases, and 20 bases lay outside the gene matches. CDR3 in amino acids: CASSGGLGSSGRAGLNEQFF. The CDR3 nucleotides are TGCGCCAGCAGCGGGGGCCTAGGATCTAGCGGGAGGGCCGGACTCAATGAGCAGTTCTTC.

This clonotype was detected ten times or more. The CDR3 protein is CASSRTSGMRYEQYF. CDR3 nucleotides: TGTGCCAGCAGTCGGACTAGCGGGATGAGGTACGAGCAGTACTTC. The chain is built from TRBV7-2 and TRBJ2-7; 12 nucleotides match TRBD2. J was trimmed by 4 bases and V by 6 bases; bases with no gene match: 7. Germline V gene data show CDR1 as SGHTA and CDR2 as FQGNSA. CDR3 size: 15 residues.

This chain links TRBV4-1 with TRBJ2-5; TRBD1 agrees at 8 bases. Germline values: CDR1 MGHRA, CDR2 YSYEKL. V lost 0 bases to trimming and J lost 0 bases; unmatched junction nucleotides: 6. The CDR3 totals 17 residues. The CDR3 sequence is CASSQEPGTGYQETQYF. For the CDR3, the DNA is TGCGCCAGCAGCCAAGAGCCCGGGACAGGCTACCAAGAGACCCAGTACTTC.

This clonotype was counted a few times. The chain carries TRBV29-1 and TRBJ2-3; unclear D gene. V gave up 3 bases and J gave up 2 bases, with 6 bases separating them. CDR1 is SQVTM, CDR2 ANQGSEA, per germline. CDR3 size: 12 residues. The CDR3 nucleotides are TGCAGCGTTGAGGGTAACACAGATACGCAGTATTTT. This translates into CSVEGNTDTQYF.

This clonotype was detected many times. The chain carries TRBV5-1 and TRBJ2-7; 7 bases map to TRBD1. This CDR3 has 13 residues. V was clipped by 4 bases and J by 5 bases; unmatched bases: 6. Looked up from germline, CDR1 is SGHRS and CDR2 is YFSETQ. In DNA, the CDR3 is TGCGCCAGCAGCGTTCAGGGGGAAGACGAGCAGTACTTC. Its translation: CASSVQGEDEQYF. Drawing the rest from reference TRBV5-1 and TRBJ2-7, the complete variable domain is KAGVTQTPRYLIKTRGQQVTLSCSPISGHRSVSWYQQTPGQGLQFLFEYFSETQRNKGNFPGRFSGRQFSNSRSEMNVSTLELGDSALYLCASSVQGEDEQYFGPGTRLTVT.

The CDR3 nucleotides are TGTGCCAGCAGTTTGAAGCGGAATCCCACAGATACGCAGTATTTT. It translates to CASSLKRNPTDTQYF. V and J are TRBV27 and TRBJ2-3, with D tentatively TRBD2 (5 bases). The CDR3 extends over 15 amino acids. Germline assignment: CDR1 MNHEY and CDR2 SMNVEV (reference sequence). V was shortened by 3 bases and J by 2 bases, with 12 bases between the two germline ends.

This clonotype was observed many times. The gene calls are TRBV10-3 and TRBJ2-3; 8 bases agree with TRBD1. J lost 1 base, V lost 7 bases, and 4 bases had no gene match. CDR3 length: 14 residues. Germline V gene lookup returns CDR1 ENHRY and CDR2 SYGVKD. As DNA, the CDR3 is TGTGCCATCACTCCGGACAGGGGCACAGATACGCAGTATTTT. Amino acids: CAITPDRGTDTQYF.

This clonotype came up a few times. V is TRBV12-3 or TRBV12-4 and J is TRBJ2-7, with D perhaps assigned TRBD1 or TRBD2 (6 bases each). Trimming took 3 bases from V and 2 from J, leaving 11 bases between them. The length of the CDR3 is 14 residues. Here the CDR3 reads CASSFGGPTYEQYF. Written as DNA, the CDR3 is TGTGCCAGCAGTTTCGGGGGCCCCACCTACGAGCAGTACTTC.

The rearrangement links TRBV4-2 to TRBJ2-7, with D possibly matching TRBD2 (6 bases). This CDR3 comprises 14 residues. The germline gives CDR1 LGHNA, CDR2 YNFKEQ. V lost 5 bases to trimming and J lost 3 bases, with 14 bases between them. The CDR3 bases are TGTGCCAGCAGCTCCGGGGGTGTCGGCTACGAGCAGTACTTC. This sequence encodes CASSSGGVGYEQYF.

V is TRBV12-3 or TRBV12-4 and J is TRBJ2-7; 9 bases match TRBD1. V was pared by 6 bases and J by 2 bases, with 8 bases of the junction left unmatched. This CDR3 is 15 amino acids long. In nucleotides, the CDR3 is TGTGCCAGCAGGCTTTCCGGGACAGGGACCTACGAGCAGTACTTC. It is translated as CASRLSGTGTYEQYF.

This clonotype was picked up a small number of times. This chain links TRBV21-1 with TRBJ2-7; the table assigns TRBD1, which was not confirmed against the DNA. TRBV21-1 is a known pseudogene. The CDR3 is made up of 17 amino acids. In DNA, the CDR3 is TGTGCCAGCAGCGCAGGGTCGCCAGGGGGCGCTTCCTACGAGCAGTACTTC. Translating gives CASSAGSPGGASYEQYF.

V gene TRBV19 combines with J gene TRBJ2-2, with a possible D match to TRBD1 (5 bases). V gave up 3 bases and J gave up 1 base, with 9 bases separating them. Germline CDR1 LNHDA, CDR2 SQIVND (reference sequence). This CDR3 is 15 amino acids long. In nucleotides, the CDR3 is TGTGCCAGTAGTATGCGCCAGGGGAACACCGGGGAGCTGTTTTTT. It specifies CASSMRQGNTGELFF.

This clonotype showed up many times. This chain uses TRBV7-2 with TRBJ2-7; 8 nucleotides line up with TRBD1. This CDR3 comprises 15 residues. Germline V lookup: CDR1 SGHTA, CDR2 FQGNSA. Unmatched junction bases numbered 10, after V lost 5 bases and J lost 4 bases. The DNA of the CDR3 is TGTGCCAGCAGCCTTTTTGGACAGGGAGGATACGAGCAGTACTTC. Residues: CASSLFGQGGYEQYF.

Ten or more counts support this clonotype. The V and J genes are TRBV5-1 and TRBJ1-1; D is perhaps TRBD1 (5 bases). Deletions cut 4 bases from V and 3 bases from J, with 10 bases between. This CDR3 has 13 residues. Looked up from germline, CDR1 is SGHRS and CDR2 is YFSETQ. The CDR3 sequence is CASSGAGHTEAFF. The CDR3 coding sequence is TGCGCCAGCAGCGGTGCAGGGCACACTGAAGCTTTCTTT.

There are a few counts of this clonotype. This chain uses TRBV6-2 or TRBV6-3 with TRBJ2-7, with D tentatively TRBD2 (6 bases). Per germline, CDR1 MNHEY and CDR2 SVGEGT. Trimming removed 2 bases from V and 0 bases from J, with 14 bases in between. The length of the CDR3 is 16 residues. The CDR3 sequence: CASSYAPGTPSYEQYF. CDR3 coding DNA: TGTGCCAGCAGTTACGCGCCGGGGACTCCCTCCTACGAGCAGTACTTC.

This clonotype was counted many times. This chain joins TRBV15 and TRBJ1-1; D not certain. V was cut by 3 bases and J by 2 bases, with 4 bases left in between. CDR1 and CDR2 (germline): LNHNV, YYDKDF (reference sequence). The CDR3 consists of 12 residues. This CDR3 is CATSSVNTEAFF. The CDR3 bases are TGTGCCACCAGCAGTGTTAACACTGAAGCTTTCTTT.

This chain joins TRBV4-2 and TRBJ2-2; TRBD2 aligns across 8 bases. The CDR3 sequence is 18 residues long. J was trimmed by 0 bases and V by 4 bases; bases with no gene match: 10. Germline CDR1 LGHNA, CDR2 YNFKEQ. The CDR3 protein is CASSRAGGSPSNTGELFF. CDR3 sequence (DNA): TGTGCCAGCAGCCGTGCGGGAGGATCGCCCTCGAACACCGGGGAGCTGTTTTTT.

The chain is built from TRBV7-8 and TRBJ2-7; D is ambiguous. The germline V gene encodes CDR1 SGHVS and CDR2 FQNEAQ. The V end lost 5 bases, the J end lost 2 bases, and 10 bases lay between the germline ends. This CDR3 spans 13 amino acids. CDR3 DNA: TGTGCCAGCAGCCAACGACCTCCCTACGAGCAGTACTTC. Amino acid sequence: CASSQRPPYEQYF.

As DNA, the CDR3 is TGTGCCAGCAGCTTAGAGCTGGGCGGGGGGACCTACAATGAGCAGTTCTTC. It yields the protein CASSLELGGGTYNEQFF. The gene calls are TRBV11-2 and TRBJ2-1; 8 bases fit TRBD2. Germline V gene sequence: CDR1 SGHAT, CDR2 FQNNGV. V was clipped by 0 bases and J by 2 bases; unmatched bases: 6. The CDR3 is made up of 17 amino acids.

This chain joins TRBV4-2 and TRBJ2-1; D is undetermined. CDR3 length equals 16 residues. V gave up 4 bases and J gave up 0 bases, with 13 bases separating them. The germline V gene encodes CDR1 LGHNA and CDR2 YNFKEQ. CDR3 coding DNA: TGTGCCAGCAGCCTAGACGCGCAGAGCTCCTACAATGAGCAGTTCTTC. Amino acids: CASSLDAQSSYNEQFF.

The V and J genes are TRBV5-1 and TRBJ2-4; 8 nucleotides align to TRBD1. V shed 4 bases and J 0 bases; nucleotides not matched to a gene: 6. Germline CDR1 SGHRS, CDR2 YFSETQ. The CDR3 totals 16 residues. For the CDR3, the DNA is TGCGCCAGCAGCATGGGACAGGCGCTAGCCAAAAACATTCAGTACTTC. This sequence encodes CASSMGQALAKNIQYF.

This clonotype appeared many times. The rearrangement links TRBV9 to TRBJ2-5; 7 bases line up with TRBD1. This CDR3 has 16 amino acids. Trimming at V came to 3 bases and at J to 1 base, leaving 9 bases not matched to a gene. Germline V gene sequence: CDR1 SGDLS, CDR2 YYNGEE. The chain's CDR3 is CASSAGTEIFQETQYF. CDR3 nucleotides: TGTGCCAGCAGCGCAGGGACAGAGATCTTCCAAGAGACCCAGTACTTC.

This clonotype was detected only a few times. V gene TRBV29-1 combines with J gene TRBJ2-5; TRBD2 agrees at 9 bases. CDR1 is SQVTM and CDR2 is ANQGSEA in the germline V gene. V gave up 5 bases and J gave up 2 bases; unmatched junction bases: 3. The CDR3 loop spans 13 amino acids. The CDR3 here is CSVLAGGQETQYF. The CDR3 bases are TGCAGCGTTTTGGCGGGAGGGCAAGAGACCCAGTACTTC.

The CDR3 reads CASRLQGASSVTDTQYF. The CDR3 DNA follows: TGTGCCAGCAGGCTCCAGGGGGCGAGTAGCGTCACAGATACGCAGTATTTT. The genes are TRBV5-8 and TRBJ2-3; 8 bases match TRBD1. V shed 5 bases and J 2 bases; nucleotides not matched to a gene: 13. Looked up from germline, CDR1 is SGHTS and CDR2 is YDEGEE. The CDR3 covers 17 residues.

This clonotype was seen more than once but under ten times. J is TRBJ2-7 and V is TRBV7-8; D not certain. Germline assignment: CDR1 SGHVS and CDR2 FQNEAQ. Deletions cut 3 bases from V and 4 bases from J, with 13 bases between. This CDR3 comprises 14 residues. For the CDR3, the DNA is TGTGCCAGCAGCTTTTCGGCAGCCTTATACGAGCAGTACTTC. Protein sequence: CASSFSAALYEQYF. Based on the CDR3 plus reference TRBV7-8 and TRBJ2-7, the full variable domain is GAGVSQSPRYKVAKRGQDVALRCDPISGHVSLFWYQQALGQGPEFLTYFQNEAQLDKSGLPSDRFFAERPEGSVSTLKIQRTQQEDSAVYLCASSFSAALYEQYFGPGTRLTVT.

Many counts were recorded for this clonotype. V usage is TRBV12-3 or TRBV12-4 and J usage is TRBJ2-7; perhaps TRBD1 as D (6 bases). V lost 6 bases and J lost 5, with 17 bases in between. This CDR3 is built from 14 residues. CDR3 in DNA: TGTGCCAGCAGAAATACAGGGCTCGGTGACGAGCAGTACTTC. It encodes CASRNTGLGDEQYF.

V is TRBV7-8 and J is TRBJ2-5; D possibly matches TRBD1 or TRBD2 (7 bases each). Germline V gene lookup returns CDR1 SGHVS and CDR2 FQNEAQ. V was cut by 5 bases and J by 4 bases, with 14 bases left in between. There are 14 residues in the CDR3. The CDR3 sequence is CASSHGRGRETQYF. The CDR3 coding sequence is TGTGCCAGCAGCCATGGGAGGGGGCGAGAGACCCAGTACTTC.

V usage is TRBV4-1 and J usage is TRBJ2-1; 7 nucleotides match TRBD2. J was trimmed by 3 bases and V by 5 bases; bases with no gene match: 7. The CDR3 covers 15 residues. CDR1 and CDR2 (germline): MGHRA, YSYEKL. The CDR3 DNA reads TGCGCCAGCAGCTTTGGACTAGTCAGCTACAATGAGCAGTTCTTC. This translates into CASSFGLVSYNEQFF.

This clonotype was observed many times. The chain carries TRBV11-1 and TRBJ2-6; D gene unclear. Trimming cost V 5 bases and J 0 bases, with 8 bases left between them. CDR1 is SGHAT, CDR2 FQDESV, per germline (reference sequence). This CDR3 is built from 15 residues. The CDR3 DNA is TGTGCCAGCAGCCGCCGGTTCTCTGGGGCCAACGTCCTGACTTTC. This translates into CASSRRFSGANVLTF.